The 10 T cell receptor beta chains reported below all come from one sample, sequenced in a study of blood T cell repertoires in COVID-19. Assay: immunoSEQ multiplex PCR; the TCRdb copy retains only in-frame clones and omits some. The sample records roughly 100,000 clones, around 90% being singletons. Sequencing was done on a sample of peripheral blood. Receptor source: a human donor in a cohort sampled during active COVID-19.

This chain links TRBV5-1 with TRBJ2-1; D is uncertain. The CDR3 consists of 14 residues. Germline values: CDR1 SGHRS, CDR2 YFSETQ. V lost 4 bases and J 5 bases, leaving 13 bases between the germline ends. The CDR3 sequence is CASSPTDTHNEQFF. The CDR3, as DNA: TGCGCCAGCAGCCCTACCGACACACACAATGAGCAGTTCTTC.

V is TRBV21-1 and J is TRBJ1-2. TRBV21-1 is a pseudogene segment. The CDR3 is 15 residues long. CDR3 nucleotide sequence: TGTGCCAGCAGCAAAGCGCCCGACGGACTCTATGGCTACACCTTC. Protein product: CASSKAPDGLYGYTF.

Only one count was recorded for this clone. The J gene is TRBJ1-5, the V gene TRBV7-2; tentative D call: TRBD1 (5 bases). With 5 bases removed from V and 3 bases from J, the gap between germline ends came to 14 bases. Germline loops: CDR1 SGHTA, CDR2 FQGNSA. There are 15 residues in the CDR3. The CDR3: CASSLGRGYNQPQHF. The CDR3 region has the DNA TGTGCCAGCAGCCTAGGTCGGGGGTACAATCAGCCCCAGCATTTT.

CDR3 sequence (DNA): TGCGCCAGCAGCCAAGGAGTCAGGGTGGATGGCTACACCTTC. Its protein is CASSQGVRVDGYTF. The rearrangement links TRBV4-3 to TRBJ1-2, with D possibly being TRBD1 (5 bases). The CDR3 totals 14 residues. Germline V gives CDR1 LGHNA, CDR2 YSLEER. V was clipped by 1 base and J by 6 bases, with 12 bases between them.

Written as DNA, the CDR3 is TGTGCCAGCCATCTCACGGTCAGGGAGGACTATGGCTACACCTTC. Its translation: CASHLTVREDYGYTF. V gene TRBV18 combines with J gene TRBJ1-2; maybe TRBD1 (5 bases). Germline V gene lookup returns CDR1 KGHSH and CDR2 LQKENI. This CDR3 is built from 15 residues. V lost 8 bases, J lost 3 bases, and 19 bases lay in between.

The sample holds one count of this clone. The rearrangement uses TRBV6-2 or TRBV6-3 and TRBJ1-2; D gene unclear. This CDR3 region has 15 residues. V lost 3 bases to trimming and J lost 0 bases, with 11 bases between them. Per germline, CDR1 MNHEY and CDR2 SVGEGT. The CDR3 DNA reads TGTGCCAGCAGTTATTCCCCCGGGGCTAACTATGGCTACACCTTC. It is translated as CASSYSPGANYGYTF.

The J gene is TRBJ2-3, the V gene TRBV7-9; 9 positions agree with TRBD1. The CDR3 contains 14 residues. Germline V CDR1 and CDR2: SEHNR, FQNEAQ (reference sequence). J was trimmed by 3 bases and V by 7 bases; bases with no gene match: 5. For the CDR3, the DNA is TGTGCCAGCACCGGGACAGGGTCGACAGATACGCAGTATTTT. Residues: CASTGTGSTDTQYF.

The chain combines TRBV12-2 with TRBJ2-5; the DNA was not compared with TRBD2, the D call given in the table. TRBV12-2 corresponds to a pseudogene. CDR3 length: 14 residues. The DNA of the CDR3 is TGTGCAAGTCGCTGGGGGGGGAACCAAGAGACCCAGTACTTC. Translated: CASRWGGNQETQYF.

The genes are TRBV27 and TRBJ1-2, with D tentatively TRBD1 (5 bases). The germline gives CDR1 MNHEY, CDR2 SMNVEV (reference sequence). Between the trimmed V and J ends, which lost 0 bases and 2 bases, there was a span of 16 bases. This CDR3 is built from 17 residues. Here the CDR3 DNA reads TGTGCCAGCAGTTTATCCCCTCGGGAGGGGATAAACTATGGCTACACCTTC. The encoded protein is CASSLSPREGINYGYTF.

CDR3: CASSLGQVATNEKLFF. The CDR3 nucleotides read TGCGCCAGCAGCTTGGGACAGGTTGCAACTAATGAAAAACTGTTTTTT. The chain combines TRBV5-1 with TRBJ1-4, with a tentative D call TRBD1 (6 bases). The V end was cut by 0 bases, the J end by 0 bases, with 9 bases between. CDR1 and CDR2 (germline): SGHRS, YFSETQ. CDR3 size: 16 residues.